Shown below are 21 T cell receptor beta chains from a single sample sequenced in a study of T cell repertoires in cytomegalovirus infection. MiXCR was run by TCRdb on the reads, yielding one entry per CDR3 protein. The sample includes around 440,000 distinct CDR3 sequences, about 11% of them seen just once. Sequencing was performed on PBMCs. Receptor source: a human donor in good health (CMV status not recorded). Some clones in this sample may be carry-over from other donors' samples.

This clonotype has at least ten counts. DNA for the CDR3: TGTGCCAGCAGCTTAGTAGTGTTAGGGAAGACCCAGTACTTC. Amino acid sequence: CASSLVVLGKTQYF. The J gene is TRBJ2-5, the V gene TRBV7-2; D call uncertain. Trimming took 1 base from V and 6 from J, leaving 12 bases between them. The CDR3 totals 14 residues. Germline V lookup: CDR1 SGHTA, CDR2 FQGNSA.

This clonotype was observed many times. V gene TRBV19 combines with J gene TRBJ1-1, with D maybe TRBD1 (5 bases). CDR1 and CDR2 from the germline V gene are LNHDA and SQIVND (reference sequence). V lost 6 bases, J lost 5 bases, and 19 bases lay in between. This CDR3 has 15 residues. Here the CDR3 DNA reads TGTGCCAGTAGAAGGGGTTTAGGAGGGGAAACTGAAGCTTTCTTT. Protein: CASRRGLGGETEAFF.

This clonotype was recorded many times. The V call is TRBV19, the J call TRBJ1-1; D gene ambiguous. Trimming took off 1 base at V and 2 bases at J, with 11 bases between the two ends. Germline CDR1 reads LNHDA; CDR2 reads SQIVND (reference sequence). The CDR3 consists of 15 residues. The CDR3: CASSIAWTSNTEAFF. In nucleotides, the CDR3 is TGTGCCAGTAGTATAGCTTGGACTTCAAACACTGAAGCTTTCTTT.

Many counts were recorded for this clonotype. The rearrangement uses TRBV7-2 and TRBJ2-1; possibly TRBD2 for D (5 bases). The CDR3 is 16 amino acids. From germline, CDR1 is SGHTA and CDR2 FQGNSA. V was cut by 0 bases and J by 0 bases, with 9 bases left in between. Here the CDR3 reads CASSLAAASSYNEQFF. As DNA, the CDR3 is TGTGCCAGCAGCTTAGCAGCGGCCAGCTCCTACAATGAGCAGTTCTTC.

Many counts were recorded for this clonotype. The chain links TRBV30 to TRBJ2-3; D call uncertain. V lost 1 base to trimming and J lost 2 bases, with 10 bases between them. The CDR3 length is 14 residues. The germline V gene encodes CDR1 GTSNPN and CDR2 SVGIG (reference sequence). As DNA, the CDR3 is TGTGCCTGGAGTGCTAACAGTCACACAGATACGCAGTATTTT. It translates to CAWSANSHTDTQYF.

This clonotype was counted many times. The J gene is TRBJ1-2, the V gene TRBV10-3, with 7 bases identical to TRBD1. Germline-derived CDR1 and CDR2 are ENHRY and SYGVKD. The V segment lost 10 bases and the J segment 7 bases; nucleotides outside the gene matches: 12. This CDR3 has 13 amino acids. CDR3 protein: CANKDRPRGGYTF. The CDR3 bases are TGTGCCAACAAGGACAGGCCGAGGGGTGGCTACACCTTC.

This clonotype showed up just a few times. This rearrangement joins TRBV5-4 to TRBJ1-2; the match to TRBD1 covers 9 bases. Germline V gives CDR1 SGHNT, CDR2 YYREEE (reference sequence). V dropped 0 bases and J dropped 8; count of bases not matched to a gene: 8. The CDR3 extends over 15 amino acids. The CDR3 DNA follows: TGTGCCAGCAGCTTGGGGGACAGGGTGTTTGGAGGCTACACCTTC. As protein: CASSLGDRVFGGYTF. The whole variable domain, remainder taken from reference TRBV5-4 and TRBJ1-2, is ETGVTQSPTHLIKTRGQQVTLRCSSQSGHNTVSWYQQALGQGPQFIFQYYREEENGRGNFPPRFSGLQFPNYSSELNVNALELDDSALYLCASSLGDRVFGGYTFGSGTRLTVV.

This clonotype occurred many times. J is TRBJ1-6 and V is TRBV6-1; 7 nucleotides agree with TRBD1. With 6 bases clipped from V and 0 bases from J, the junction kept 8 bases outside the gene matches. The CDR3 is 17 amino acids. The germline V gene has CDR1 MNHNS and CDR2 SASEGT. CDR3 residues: CASSPQQGSSYNSPLHF. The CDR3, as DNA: TGTGCCAGCAGCCCCCAACAGGGGAGCTCCTATAATTCACCCCTCCACTTT.

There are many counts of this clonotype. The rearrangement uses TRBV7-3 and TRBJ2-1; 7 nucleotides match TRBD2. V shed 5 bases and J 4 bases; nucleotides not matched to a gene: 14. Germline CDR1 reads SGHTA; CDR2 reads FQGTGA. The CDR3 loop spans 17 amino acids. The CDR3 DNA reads TGTGCCAGCAGCCCTACGATGGGTAGCGGGCGGTACAATGAGCAGTTCTTC. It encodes CASSPTMGSGRYNEQFF.

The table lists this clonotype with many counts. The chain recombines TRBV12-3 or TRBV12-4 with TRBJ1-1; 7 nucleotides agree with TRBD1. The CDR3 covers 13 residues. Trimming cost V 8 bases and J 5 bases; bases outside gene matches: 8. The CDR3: CASRDRVRTEAFF. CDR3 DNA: TGTGCCAGCCGAGACAGGGTTAGGACTGAAGCTTTCTTT.

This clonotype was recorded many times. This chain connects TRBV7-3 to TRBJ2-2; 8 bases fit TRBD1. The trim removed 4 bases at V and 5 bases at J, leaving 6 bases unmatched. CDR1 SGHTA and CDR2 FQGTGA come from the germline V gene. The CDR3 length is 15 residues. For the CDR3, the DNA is TGTGCCAGCAGCTCCACAGGGGGAAAAACCGGGGAGCTGTTTTTT. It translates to CASSSTGGKTGELFF.

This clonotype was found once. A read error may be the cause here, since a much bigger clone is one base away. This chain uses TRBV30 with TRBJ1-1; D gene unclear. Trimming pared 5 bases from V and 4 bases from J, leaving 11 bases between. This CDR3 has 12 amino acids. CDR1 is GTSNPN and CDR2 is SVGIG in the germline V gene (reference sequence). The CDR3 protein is CAWSIGSTEAFF. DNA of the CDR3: TGTGCCTGGTCTATAGGGTCCACTGAAGCTTTCTTT.

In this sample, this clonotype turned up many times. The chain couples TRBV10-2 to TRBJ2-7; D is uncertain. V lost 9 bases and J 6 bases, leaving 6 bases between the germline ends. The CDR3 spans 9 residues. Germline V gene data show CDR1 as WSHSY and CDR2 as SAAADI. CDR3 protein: CARKGEQYF. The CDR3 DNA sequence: TGCGCCAGGAAGGGCGAGCAGTACTTC.

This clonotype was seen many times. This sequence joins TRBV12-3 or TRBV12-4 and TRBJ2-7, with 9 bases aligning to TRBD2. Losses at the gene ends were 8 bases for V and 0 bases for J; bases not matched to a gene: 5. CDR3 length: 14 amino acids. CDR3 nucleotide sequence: TGTGCCAGCGGAAAGCGGGAGGCCTCCTACGAGCAGTACTTC. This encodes CASGKREASYEQYF.

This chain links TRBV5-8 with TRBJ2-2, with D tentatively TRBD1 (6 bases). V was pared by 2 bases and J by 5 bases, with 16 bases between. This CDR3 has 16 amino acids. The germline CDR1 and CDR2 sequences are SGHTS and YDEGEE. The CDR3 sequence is CASSLQATGSTGELFF. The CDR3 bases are TGTGCCAGCAGCTTACAGGCGACAGGTTCGACCGGGGAGCTGTTTTTT.

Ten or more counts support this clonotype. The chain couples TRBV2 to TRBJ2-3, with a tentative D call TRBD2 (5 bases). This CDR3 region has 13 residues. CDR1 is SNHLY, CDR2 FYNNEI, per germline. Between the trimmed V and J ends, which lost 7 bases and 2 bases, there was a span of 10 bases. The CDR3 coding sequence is TGTGCCAGCATGTGGGAGAACACAGATACGCAGTATTTT. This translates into CASMWENTDTQYF.

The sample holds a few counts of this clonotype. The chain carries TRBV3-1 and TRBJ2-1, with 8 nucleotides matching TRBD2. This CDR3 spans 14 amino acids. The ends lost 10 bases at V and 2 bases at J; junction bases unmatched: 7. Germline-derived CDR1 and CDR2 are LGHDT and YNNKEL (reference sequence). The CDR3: CATATSGPYNEQFF. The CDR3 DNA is TGTGCCACCGCCACTAGCGGCCCCTACAATGAGCAGTTCTTC.

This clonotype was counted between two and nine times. CDR3 amino acids: CASSLVPPPGAIEETQYF. In DNA, the CDR3 is TGTGCCAGCAGCTTAGTACCACCCCCGGGGGCTATCGAAGAGACCCAGTACTTC. The chain combines TRBV7-8 with TRBJ2-5; the D call may be TRBD1 or TRBD2 (6 bases each). Trimming removed 1 base at V and 3 bases at J, with 21 bases between. Germline lookup yields CDR1 SGHVS and CDR2 FQNEAQ. This CDR3 spans 18 amino acids.

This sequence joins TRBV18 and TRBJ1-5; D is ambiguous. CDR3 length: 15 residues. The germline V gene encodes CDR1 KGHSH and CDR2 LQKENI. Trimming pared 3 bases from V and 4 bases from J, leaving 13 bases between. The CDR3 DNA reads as TGTGCCAGCTCACCGTTAGGGCAGGCTAATCAGCCCCAGCATTTT. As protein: CASSPLGQANQPQHF.

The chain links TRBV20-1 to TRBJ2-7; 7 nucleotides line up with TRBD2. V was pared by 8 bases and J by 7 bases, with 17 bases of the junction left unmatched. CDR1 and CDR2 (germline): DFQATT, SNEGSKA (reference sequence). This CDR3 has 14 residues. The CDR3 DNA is TGCAGTTCAGCGGGATCTACCGTTTTAGGGGAGCAGTACTTC. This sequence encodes CSSAGSTVLGEQYF.

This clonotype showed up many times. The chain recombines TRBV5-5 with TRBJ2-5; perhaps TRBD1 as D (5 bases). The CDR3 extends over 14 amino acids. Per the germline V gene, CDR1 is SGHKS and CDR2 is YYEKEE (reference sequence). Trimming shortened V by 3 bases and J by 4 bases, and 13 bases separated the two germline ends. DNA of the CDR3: TGTGCCAGCAGCTCACAGGATATTTTAGAGACCCAGTACTTC. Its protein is CASSSQDILETQYF.